The clone carrying this T cell receptor (beta chain) was seen only once. The data derive from a study of control samples from healthy donors and cancer patients. The V end lost 5 bases, the J end lost 7 bases, and 12 bases lay between the germline ends. Germline V CDR1 and CDR2: MNHEY, SVGAGI. CDR3 length equals 13 residues. The repertoire was sequenced with immunoSEQ multiplex PCR; TCRdb's copy has only in-frame clones and lacks some. This table has 100,000 to 110,000 clones, 87% appearing once. Sample: blood. This clonotype originated in a woman aged 45 to 65 in good health. The V and J genes are TRBV6-5 and TRBJ1-3; D perhaps matches TRBD1 (5 bases). The CDR3 DNA is TGTGCCAGCAGTATCCCCGGGGGGAACACCATATATTTT. This codes for CASSIPGGNTIYF.